This record concerns one T cell receptor (beta chain) sequence. CDR3 length equals 15 residues. Trimming removed 1 base from V and 6 bases from J, with 16 bases in between. Per germline, CDR1 SGHRS and CDR2 YFSETQ. The sample originates from a study of T cells in tuberculosis. Measured with immunoSEQ multiplex PCR; TCRdb has only the in-frame clones, and not every one. The sample lists about 30,000 clones, nearly 90% occurring once. The origin of this receptor is a donor aged 10-29 years with latent tuberculosis or without tuberculosis infection. The sample was PBMCs. The genes are TRBV5-1 and TRBJ1-2, with D possibly TRBD1 on 5 matching bases. CDR3 DNA sequence: TGCGCCAGCAGCTTGTTAGGGAGGGGATCGGATGGCTACACCTTC. Encoded protein: CASSLLGRGSDGYTF.